This T cell receptor beta chain was recorded in a study of graft-versus-host responses after intestinal transplantation. Study details: The transplants performed in recipients were multivisceral, liver-intestinal, or isolated intestinal. Tacrolimus plus steroids were given to all recipients for 2 to 4 years, preceded by anti-thymocyte globulin induction. Points from the study as a whole: Allografts from individuals with graft-donor T cell macrochimerism displayed high graft-versus-host to host-versus-graft clonal ratios. GvH clones were identified in recipient marrow, with some first appearing in ileum or blood.

To note about this clone: What it binds is not known.

The V gene's germline CDR1 is MDHEN and CDR2 SYDVKM. The CDR3 has 15 amino acids. Trimming took off 5 bases at V and 7 bases at J, with 17 bases between the two ends. Sequenced by immunoSEQ multiplex PCR; TCRdb stores in-frame clones only, minus some. The table has 90,000 to 95,000 clones, around nine tenths seen once. The source of this sequence is a human donor who received an intestinal transplant. The V and J genes are TRBV28 and TRBJ1-4, with a possible D match to TRBD1 (5 bases). Sequenced material: unstimulated CD8+ T cells sorted from spleen or lymph node cells, taken before intestinal transplant. The CDR3 sequence is CASSPHNGGSEKLFF. Here the CDR3 DNA reads TGTGCCAGCAGTCCCCACAACGGGGGGAGTGAAAAACTGTTTTTT.